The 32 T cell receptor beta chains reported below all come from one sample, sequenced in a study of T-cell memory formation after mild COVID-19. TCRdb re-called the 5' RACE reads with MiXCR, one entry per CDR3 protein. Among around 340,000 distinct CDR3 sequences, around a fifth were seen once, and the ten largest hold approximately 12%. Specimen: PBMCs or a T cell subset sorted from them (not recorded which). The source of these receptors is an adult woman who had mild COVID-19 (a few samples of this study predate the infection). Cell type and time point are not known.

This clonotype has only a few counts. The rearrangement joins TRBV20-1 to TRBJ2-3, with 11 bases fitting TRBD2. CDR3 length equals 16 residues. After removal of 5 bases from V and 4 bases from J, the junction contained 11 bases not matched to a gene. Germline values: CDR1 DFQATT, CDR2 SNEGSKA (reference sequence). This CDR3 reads CSADSARTSGPDTQYF. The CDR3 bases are TGCAGTGCTGACTCGGCACGGACTAGCGGGCCAGATACGCAGTATTTT.

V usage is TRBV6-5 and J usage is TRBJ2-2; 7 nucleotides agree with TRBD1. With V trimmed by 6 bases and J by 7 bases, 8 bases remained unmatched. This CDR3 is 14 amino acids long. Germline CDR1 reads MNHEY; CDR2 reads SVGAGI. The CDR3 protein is CASSPTGLLGELFF. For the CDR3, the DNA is TGTGCCAGCAGCCCGACAGGGCTTCTCGGGGAGCTGTTTTTT.

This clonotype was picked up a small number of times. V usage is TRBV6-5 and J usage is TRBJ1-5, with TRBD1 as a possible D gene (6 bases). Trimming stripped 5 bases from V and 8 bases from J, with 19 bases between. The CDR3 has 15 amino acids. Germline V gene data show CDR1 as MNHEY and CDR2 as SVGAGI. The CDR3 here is CASSNLQGGGEPQHF. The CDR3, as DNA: TGTGCCAGCAGTAACCTACAGGGAGGGGGAGAGCCCCAGCATTTT.

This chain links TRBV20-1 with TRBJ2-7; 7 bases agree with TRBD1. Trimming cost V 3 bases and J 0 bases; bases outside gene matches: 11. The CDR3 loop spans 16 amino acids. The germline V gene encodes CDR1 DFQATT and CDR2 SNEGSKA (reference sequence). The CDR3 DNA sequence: TGCAGTGCTAGTCGAGTAGAGGACAGGAGCTCCTACGAGCAGTACTTC. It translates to CSASRVEDRSSYEQYF.

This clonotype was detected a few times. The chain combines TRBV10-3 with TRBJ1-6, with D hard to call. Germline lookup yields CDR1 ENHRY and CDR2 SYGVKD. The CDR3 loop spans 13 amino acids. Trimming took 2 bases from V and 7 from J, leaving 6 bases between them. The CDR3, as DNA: TGTGCCATCAGTGAGAGCGGGAATTCACCCCTCCACTTT. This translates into CAISESGNSPLHF.

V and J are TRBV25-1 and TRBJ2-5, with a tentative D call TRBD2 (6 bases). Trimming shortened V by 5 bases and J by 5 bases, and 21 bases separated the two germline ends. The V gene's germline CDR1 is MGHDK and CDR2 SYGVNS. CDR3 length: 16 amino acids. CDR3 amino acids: CASSTPFGLLGETQYF. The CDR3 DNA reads TGTGCCAGCAGTACTCCCTTTGGACTACTTGGGGAGACCCAGTACTTC.

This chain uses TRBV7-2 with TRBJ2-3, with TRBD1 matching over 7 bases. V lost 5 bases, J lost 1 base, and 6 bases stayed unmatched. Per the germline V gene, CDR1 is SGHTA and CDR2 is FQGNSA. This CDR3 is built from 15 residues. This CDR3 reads CASSPQGWGTDTQYF. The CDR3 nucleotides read TGTGCCAGCAGCCCACAGGGGTGGGGCACAGATACGCAGTATTTT.

CDR3: CSVLSGGGNEQFF. In DNA form, the CDR3 reads TGCAGCGTTTTAAGCGGGGGGGGAAATGAGCAGTTCTTC. The chain joins TRBV29-1 to TRBJ2-1; 10 bases map to TRBD2. Trimming removed 5 bases from V and 7 bases from J; junction bases left unmatched: 5. CDR1 is SQVTM and CDR2 is ANQGSEA in the germline V gene. The CDR3 length is 13 residues.

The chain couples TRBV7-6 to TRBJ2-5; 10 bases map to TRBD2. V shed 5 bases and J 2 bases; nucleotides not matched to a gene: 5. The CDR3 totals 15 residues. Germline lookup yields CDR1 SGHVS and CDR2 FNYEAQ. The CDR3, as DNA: TGTGCCAGCAGCGCAAGAGCGGGAGGGCAAGAGACCCAGTACTTC. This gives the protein CASSARAGGQETQYF.

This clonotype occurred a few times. The CDR3 region has the DNA TGCGCCAGCAGCCAAGCCGCTGAAAAACTGTTTTTT. This encodes CASSQAAEKLFF. The V gene is TRBV4-1, the J gene TRBJ1-4; D unclear. The length of the CDR3 is 12 residues. Between the trimmed V and J ends, which lost 1 base and 7 bases, there was a span of 4 bases. CDR1 and CDR2 (germline): MGHRA, YSYEKL.

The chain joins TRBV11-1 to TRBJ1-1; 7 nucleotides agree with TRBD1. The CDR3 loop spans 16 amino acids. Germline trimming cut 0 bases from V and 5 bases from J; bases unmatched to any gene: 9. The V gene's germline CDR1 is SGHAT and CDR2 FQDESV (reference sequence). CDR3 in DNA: TGTGCCAGCAGCTTAGCCCTGGGAGGGGGCTGGACTGAAGCTTTCTTT. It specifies CASSLALGGGWTEAFF.

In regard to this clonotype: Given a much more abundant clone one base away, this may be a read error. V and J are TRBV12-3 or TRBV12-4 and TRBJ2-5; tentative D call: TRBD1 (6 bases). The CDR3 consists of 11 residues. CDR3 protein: CASRLGGTQYF. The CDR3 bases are TGTGCCAGCAGGTTAGGGGGGACCCAGTACTTC.

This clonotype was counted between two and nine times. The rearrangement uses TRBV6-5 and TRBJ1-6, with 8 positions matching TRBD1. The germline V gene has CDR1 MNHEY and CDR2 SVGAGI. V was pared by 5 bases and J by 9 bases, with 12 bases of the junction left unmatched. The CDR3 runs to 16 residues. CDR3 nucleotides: TGTGCCAGCAGTGAGACAGGGGCCGGTCGGAGTTCACCCCTCCACTTT. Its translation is CASSETGAGRSSPLHF.

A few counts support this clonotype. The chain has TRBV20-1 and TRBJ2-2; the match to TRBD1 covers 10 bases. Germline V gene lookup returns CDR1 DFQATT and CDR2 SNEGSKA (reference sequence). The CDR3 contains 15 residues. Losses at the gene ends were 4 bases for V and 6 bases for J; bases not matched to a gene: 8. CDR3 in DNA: TGCAGTGCTAAGGGACAGGGGATAAGGGCCGGGGAGCTGTTTTTT. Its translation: CSAKGQGIRAGELFF.

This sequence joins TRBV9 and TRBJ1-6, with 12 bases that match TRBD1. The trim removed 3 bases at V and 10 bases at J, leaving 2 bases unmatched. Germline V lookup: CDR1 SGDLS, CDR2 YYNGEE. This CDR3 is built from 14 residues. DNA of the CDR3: TGTGCCAGCAGCGAGGGACAGGGGGCATCACCCCTCCACTTT. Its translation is CASSEGQGASPLHF.

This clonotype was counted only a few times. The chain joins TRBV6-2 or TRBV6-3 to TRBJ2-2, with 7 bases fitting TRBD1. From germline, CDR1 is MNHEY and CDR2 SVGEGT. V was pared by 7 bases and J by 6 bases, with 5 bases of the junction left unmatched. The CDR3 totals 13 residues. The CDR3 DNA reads TGTGCCAGCACCGAGACAGGGTCCGGGGAGCTGTTTTTT. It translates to CASTETGSGELFF.

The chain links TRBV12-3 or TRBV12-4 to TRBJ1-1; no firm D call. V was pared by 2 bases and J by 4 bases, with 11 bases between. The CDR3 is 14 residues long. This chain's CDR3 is CASSLRRAGTEAFF. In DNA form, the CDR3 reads TGTGCCAGCAGTTTAAGGAGGGCGGGCACTGAAGCTTTCTTT.

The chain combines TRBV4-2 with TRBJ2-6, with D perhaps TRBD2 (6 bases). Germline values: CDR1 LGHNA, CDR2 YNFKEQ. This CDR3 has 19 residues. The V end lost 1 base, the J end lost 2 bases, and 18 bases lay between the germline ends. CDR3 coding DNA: TGTGCCAGCAGCCAAGCGGCGGGGATACCCCCCCCTGGGGCCAACGTCCTGACTTTC. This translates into CASSQAAGIPPPGANVLTF.

The CDR3 DNA reads TGTGCCAGCAGCTTAAGCGGGAGGCCGGGCGAGCAGTACTTC. Translated, it gives CASSLSGRPGEQYF. The chain carries TRBV7-9 and TRBJ2-7, with 9 bases fitting TRBD2. The CDR3 sequence is 14 residues long. The junction had 5 bases not matched to a gene; V was cut back by 2 bases and J by 6 bases. CDR1 and CDR2 (germline): SEHNR, FQNEAQ (reference sequence).

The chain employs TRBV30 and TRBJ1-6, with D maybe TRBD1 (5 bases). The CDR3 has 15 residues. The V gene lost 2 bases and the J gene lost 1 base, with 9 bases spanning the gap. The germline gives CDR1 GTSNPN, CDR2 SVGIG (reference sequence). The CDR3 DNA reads TGTGCCTGGAGTTGGAAGGGGTCCTATAATTCACCCCTCCACTTT. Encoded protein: CAWSWKGSYNSPLHF.

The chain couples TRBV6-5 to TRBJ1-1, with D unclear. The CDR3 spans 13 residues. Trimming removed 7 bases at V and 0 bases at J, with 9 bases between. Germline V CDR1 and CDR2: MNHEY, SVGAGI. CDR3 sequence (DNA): TGTGCCAGCATGGAGTTGGTGAACACTGAAGCTTTCTTT. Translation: CASMELVNTEAFF.

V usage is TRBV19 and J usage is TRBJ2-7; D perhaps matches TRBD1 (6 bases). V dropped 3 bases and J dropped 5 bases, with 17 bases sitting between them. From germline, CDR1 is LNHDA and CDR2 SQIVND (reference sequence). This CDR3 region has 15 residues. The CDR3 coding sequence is TGTGCCAGTAGTATGAGGTCCGGGCAGGGGCACGAGCAGTACTTC. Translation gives CASSMRSGQGHEQYF.

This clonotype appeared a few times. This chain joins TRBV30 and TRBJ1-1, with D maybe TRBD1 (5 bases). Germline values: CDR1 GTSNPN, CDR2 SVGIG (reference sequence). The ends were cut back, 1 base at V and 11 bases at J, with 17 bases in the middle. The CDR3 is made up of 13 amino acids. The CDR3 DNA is TGTGCCTGGAGTGCCGAATTGCAGGGTAGGGCTTTCTTT. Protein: CAWSAELQGRAFF.

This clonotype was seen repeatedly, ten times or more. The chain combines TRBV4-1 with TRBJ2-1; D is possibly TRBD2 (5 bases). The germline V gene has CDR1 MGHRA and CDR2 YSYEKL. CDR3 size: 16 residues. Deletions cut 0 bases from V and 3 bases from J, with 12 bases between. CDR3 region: CASSQDYAGRYNEQFF. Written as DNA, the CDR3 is TGCGCCAGCAGCCAAGATTACGCGGGTCGCTACAATGAGCAGTTCTTC.

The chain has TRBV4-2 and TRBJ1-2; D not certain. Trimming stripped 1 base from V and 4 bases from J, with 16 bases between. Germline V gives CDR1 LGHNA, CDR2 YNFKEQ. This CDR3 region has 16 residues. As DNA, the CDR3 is TGTGCCAGCAGCCAAGGCGGGGAAGGAAGGACCTATGGCTACACCTTC. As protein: CASSQGGEGRTYGYTF.

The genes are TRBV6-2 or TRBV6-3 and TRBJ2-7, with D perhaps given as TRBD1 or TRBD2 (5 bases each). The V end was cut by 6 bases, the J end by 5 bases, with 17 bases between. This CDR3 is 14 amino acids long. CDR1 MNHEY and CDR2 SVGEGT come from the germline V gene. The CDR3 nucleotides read TGTGCCAGCAGCCTCCGGGTTGGGGGAGACGAGCAGTACTTC. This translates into CASSLRVGGDEQYF.

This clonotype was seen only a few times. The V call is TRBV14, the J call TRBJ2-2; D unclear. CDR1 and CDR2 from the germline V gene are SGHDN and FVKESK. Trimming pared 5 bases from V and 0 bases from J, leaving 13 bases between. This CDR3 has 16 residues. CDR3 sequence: CASSGGIEANTGELFF. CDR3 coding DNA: TGTGCCAGCAGCGGCGGTATTGAGGCGAACACCGGGGAGCTGTTTTTT.

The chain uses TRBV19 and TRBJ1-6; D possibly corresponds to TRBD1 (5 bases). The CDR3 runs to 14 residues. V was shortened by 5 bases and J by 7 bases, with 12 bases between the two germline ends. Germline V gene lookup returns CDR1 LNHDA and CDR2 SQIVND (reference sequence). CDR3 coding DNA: TGTGCCAGTAGTGCCGACAGCGGAAATTCACCCCTCCACTTT. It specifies CASSADSGNSPLHF.

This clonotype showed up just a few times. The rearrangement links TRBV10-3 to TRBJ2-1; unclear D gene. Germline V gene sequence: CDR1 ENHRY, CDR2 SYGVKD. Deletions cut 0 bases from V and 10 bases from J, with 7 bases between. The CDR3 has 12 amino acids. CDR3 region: CAISESSIEQFF. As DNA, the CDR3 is TGTGCCATCAGTGAGTCGTCTATAGAGCAGTTCTTC.

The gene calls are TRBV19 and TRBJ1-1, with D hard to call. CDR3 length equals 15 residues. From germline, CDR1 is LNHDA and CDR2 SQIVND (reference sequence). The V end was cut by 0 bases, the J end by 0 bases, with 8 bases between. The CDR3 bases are TGTGCCAGTAGTATAGATCTAAGGCTGAACACTGAAGCTTTCTTT. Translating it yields CASSIDLRLNTEAFF.

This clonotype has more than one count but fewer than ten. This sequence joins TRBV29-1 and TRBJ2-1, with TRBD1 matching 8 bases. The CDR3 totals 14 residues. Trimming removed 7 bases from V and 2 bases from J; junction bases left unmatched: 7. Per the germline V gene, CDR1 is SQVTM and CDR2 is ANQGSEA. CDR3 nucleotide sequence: TGCAGCGCAGGGACAGGTAGAACCTACAATGAGCAGTTCTTC. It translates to CSAGTGRTYNEQFF.

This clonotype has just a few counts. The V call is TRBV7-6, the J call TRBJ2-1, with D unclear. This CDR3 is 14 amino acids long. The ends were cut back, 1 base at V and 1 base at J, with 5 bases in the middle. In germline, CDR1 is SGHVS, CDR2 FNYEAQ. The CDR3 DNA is TGTGCCAGCAGCTTAGGACTGTCCTACAATGAGCAGTTCTTC. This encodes CASSLGLSYNEQFF.